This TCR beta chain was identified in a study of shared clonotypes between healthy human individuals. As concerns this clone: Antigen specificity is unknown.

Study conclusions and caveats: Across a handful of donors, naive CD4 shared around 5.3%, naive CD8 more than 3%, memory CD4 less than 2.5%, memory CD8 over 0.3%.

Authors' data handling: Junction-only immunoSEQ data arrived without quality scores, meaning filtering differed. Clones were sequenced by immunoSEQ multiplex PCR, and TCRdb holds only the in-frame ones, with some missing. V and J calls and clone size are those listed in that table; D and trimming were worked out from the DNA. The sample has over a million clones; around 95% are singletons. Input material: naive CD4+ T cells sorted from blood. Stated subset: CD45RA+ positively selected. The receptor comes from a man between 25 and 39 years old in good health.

This CDR3 reads CASSRGTREETQYF. CDR3 DNA: TGCGCCAGCAGCCGCGGGACTCGTGAAGAGACCCAGTACTTC. The chain combines TRBV5-1 with TRBJ2-5; a weak D match, TRBD2 (6 bases). Germline assignment: CDR1 SGHRS and CDR2 YFSETQ. Trimming removed 4 bases from V and 3 bases from J, with 13 bases in between. The CDR3 has 14 residues. The complete variable domain, with remaining parts taken from reference TRBV5-1 and TRBJ2-5, reads KAGVTQTPRYLIKTRGQQVTLSCSPISGHRSVSWYQQTPGQGLQFLFEYFSETQRNKGNFPGRFSGRQFSNSRSEMNVSTLELGDSALYLCASSRGTREETQYFGPGTRLLVL.